These 10 T cell receptor beta chains originate from one sample sequenced in a study of tissue T cells after allogeneic stem cell transplantation. Produced via immunoSEQ multiplex PCR; TCRdb's table is partial and in-frame only. Seen here are about 3,300 clones, just under 70% observed once, and the top ten hold about 17%. The material was tissue from the right colon, obtained at autopsy. These receptors all come from a male donor older than 55 with lung cancer.

This clone was observed a handful of times. The chain recombines TRBV6-6 with TRBJ2-5, with D perhaps given as TRBD1 or TRBD2 (5 bases each). CDR3 length: 13 residues. V was pared by 6 bases and J by 3 bases, with 11 bases between. The germline gives CDR1 MNHNY, CDR2 SVGAGI (reference sequence). This CDR3 reads CASSPGTEETQYF. CDR3 nucleotide sequence: TGTGCCAGCAGCCCTGGGACCGAAGAGACCCAGTACTTC.

This chain uses TRBV5-1 with TRBJ1-2, with D hard to call. Trimming cost V 2 bases and J 8 bases, with 16 bases left between them. CDR1 SGHRS and CDR2 YFSETQ come from the germline V gene. The CDR3 is 14 residues long. The CDR3 loop reads CASSFRISGLGYTF. In DNA form, the CDR3 reads TGCGCCAGCAGCTTTAGAATTTCCGGCTTGGGCTACACCTTC.

This clone ranks as large. V is TRBV27 and J is TRBJ1-3, with D possibly TRBD1 on 5 matching bases. Trimming removed 5 bases from V and 10 bases from J, with 15 bases in between. Germline V gene data show CDR1 as MNHEY and CDR2 as SMNVEV (reference sequence). This CDR3 has 13 residues. The CDR3 sequence: CASSIPGSGTIYF. In DNA form, the CDR3 reads TGTGCCAGCAGTATACCGGGGTCAGGGACCATATATTTT.

V usage is TRBV27 and J usage is TRBJ2-6; D not certain. The V end was cut by 4 bases, the J end by 2 bases, with 6 bases between. The germline CDR1 and CDR2 sequences are MNHEY and SMNVEV (reference sequence). This CDR3 is 14 amino acids long. The CDR3 DNA reads TGTGCCAGCAGTTGGATGGCTGGGGCCAACGTCCTGACTTTC. Translating it yields CASSWMAGANVLTF.

The chain uses TRBV4-3 and TRBJ1-1; the match to TRBD1 covers 8 bases. The germline gives CDR1 LGHNA, CDR2 YSLEER. J lost 4 bases, V lost 1 base, and 5 bases had no gene match. The CDR3 runs 15 residues. CDR3: CASSQVLGTGTEAFF. The CDR3 DNA follows: TGCGCCAGCAGCCAAGTTTTGGGGACAGGCACTGAAGCTTTCTTT.

This chain joins TRBV30 and TRBJ1-2, with D tentatively TRBD1 (6 bases). The germline V gene encodes CDR1 GTSNPN and CDR2 SVGIG (reference sequence). The CDR3 contains 13 residues. V was shortened by 3 bases and J by 7 bases, with 15 bases between the two germline ends. CDR3 nucleotides: TGTGCCTGGAGCTCGGACAGCTACTCTGGCTACACCTTC. Translated, it gives CAWSSDSYSGYTF.

The genes are TRBV30 and TRBJ2-5; perhaps TRBD1 as D (5 bases). The ends were cut back, 2 bases at V and 5 bases at J, with 12 bases in the middle. CDR1 is GTSNPN, CDR2 SVGIG, per germline (reference sequence). The CDR3 runs to 13 residues. CDR3 coding DNA: TGTGCCTGGAGTCCAGGGTTCGGGGAGACCCAGTACTTC. Protein: CAWSPGFGETQYF.

This sequence joins TRBV28 and TRBJ1-3; 8 bases line up with TRBD1. CDR3 length equals 16 residues. Germline CDR1 and CDR2: MDHEN and SYDVKM. J was trimmed by 2 bases and V by 4 bases; bases with no gene match: 7. The CDR3 loop reads CASSSPGGKAGNTIYF. For the CDR3, the DNA is TGTGCCAGCAGTTCTCCAGGGGGCAAGGCTGGAAACACCATATATTTT.

This clone was seen a few times. The chain carries TRBV7-2 and TRBJ2-7; TRBD1 agrees at 8 bases. Germline CDR1 is SGHTA and CDR2 is FQGNSA. Losses at the gene ends were 2 bases for V and 4 bases for J; bases not matched to a gene: 4. The CDR3 extends over 14 amino acids. For the CDR3, the DNA is TGTGCCAGCAGCTTATCCCGGGACAGGTACGAGCAGTACTTC. This sequence encodes CASSLSRDRYEQYF.

This clone came up once. The rearrangement uses TRBV6-5 and TRBJ1-2; no clear D gene. V was trimmed by 10 bases and J by 8 bases, leaving 23 bases between them. The CDR3 consists of 14 residues. From germline, CDR1 is MNHEY and CDR2 SVGAGI. The CDR3 loop reads CATSGRGLFRGYTF. The CDR3 bases are TGTGCCACCTCCGGGCGGGGTCTCTTTAGGGGCTACACCTTC.